This TCR beta chain was found in a study of blood T cell repertoires in COVID-19. Background on the study: Nucleic acid was either cDNA or gDNA, and it came from T cells, B-cell-depleted T cells, or PBMCs.

Original methodology: From reference gene primer amplification, estimates of nucleated cell counts were derived. Sequencing used immunoSEQ multiplex PCR; TCRdb keeps in-frame clones, though not all of them. V and J calls and clone size come straight from that table; D and trimming were deduced from the DNA. Of fewer than 130,000 clones listed, about 79% are singletons. This CDR3 has 15 amino acids. Deletions cut 0 bases from V and 0 bases from J, with 8 bases between. Germline CDR1 reads SGHNT; CDR2 reads YYREEE (reference sequence). The gene calls are TRBV5-4 and TRBJ2-3; no clear D. Sequencing used peripheral blood. The receptor was isolated from a woman older than 75 with active or convalescent COVID-19. DNA for the CDR3: TGTGCCAGCAGCTTGGCAAAGACTAGCACAGATACGCAGTATTTT. Translation: CASSLAKTSTDTQYF.